These T cell receptor beta chains were read from a single sample in a study of T cell responses to AZD1222 COVID-19 vaccine. Sequenced by immunoSEQ multiplex PCR; TCRdb stores in-frame clones only, minus some. The sample includes around 90,000 clones, about 90% of them seen just once. The sample consisted of peripheral blood, taken on day 0 of MenACWY control vaccination. The receptor source for this set is an adult in good health. CDR3s include the opening cysteine and the closing phenylalanine or tryptophan. Fields, in order: J gene, D gene, V gene, clone size, CDR3 protein, CDR3 DNA. D genes are given only for firm matches. Clone size appears in some rows only: once, few, many, or a class for an expanded clone.

>TRBJ2-2|.|TRBV10-3|once
CAISAGGELFF
TGTGCCATCAGTGCTGGCGGGGAGCTGTTTTTT
>TRBJ2-7|.|TRBV5-1|once
CASSLAVSSYEQYF
TGCGCCAGCAGCTTGGCGGTCAGCTCCTACGAGCAGTACTTC
>TRBJ2-3|.|TRBV5-4|.
CASKGGVGPSTDTQYF
TGTGCCAGCAAGGGGGGTGTAGGGCCTAGCACAGATACGCAGTATTTT
>TRBJ2-2|.|TRBV28|.
CASSLTNPNTGELFF
TGTGCCAGCAGTTTGACGAACCCCAACACCGGGGAGCTGTTTTTT
>TRBJ1-2|.|TRBV2|.
CASNGANYGYTF
TGTGCCAGCAATGGAGCTAACTATGGCTACACCTTC
>TRBJ1-4|TRBD1|TRBV11-2|.
CASSFGTVPNPFF
TGTGCCAGCAGCTTCGGGACAGTTCCCAATCCGTTTTTT
>TRBJ1-5|.|TRBV6-7|.
CASSPPGQNNQPQHF
TGTGCCAGCAGCCCCCCAGGTCAGAACAATCAGCCCCAGCATTTT
>TRBJ1-2|.|TRBV10-2|.
CASSPQSYGYTF
TGCGCCAGCAGTCCACAGTCCTATGGCTACACCTTC
>TRBJ2-2|.|TRBV6-5|.
CASSRQAANTGELFF
TGTGCCAGCAGTCGACAGGCCGCGAACACCGGGGAGCTGTTTTTT
>TRBJ1-2|TRBD1|TRBV18|once
CASSPNRDRDGYTF
TGTGCCAGCTCACCAAACCGGGACAGGGATGGCTACACCTTC
>TRBJ2-7|TRBD2|TRBV6-5|.
CASSQGLEQTYEQYF
TGTGCCAGCAGCCAGGGACTAGAGCAGACCTACGAGCAGTACTTC
>TRBJ1-5|.|TRBV6-6|.
CASSYLQGGSNQPQHF
TGTGCCAGCAGTTACCTACAGGGCGGCAGCAATCAGCCCCAGCATTTT
>TRBJ1-5|.|TRBV19|.
CASSNRAGNPQRGNQPQHF
TGTGCCAGTAGTAACCGGGCGGGGAATCCGCAGAGGGGCAATCAGCCCCAGCATTTT
>TRBJ2-7|.|TRBV2|.
CASSDGGLSSYEQYF
TGTGCCAGCAGTGATGGGGGCCTAAGCTCCTACGAGCAGTACTTC
>TRBJ1-4|.|TRBV10-3|.
CAISETGQGREKLFF
TGTGCCATCAGTGAAACTGGGCAGGGGAGAGAAAAACTGTTTTTT
>TRBJ1-2|.|TRBV10-3|.
CAISESGGGIKGYTF
TGTGCCATCAGTGAGTCGGGCGGGGGGATAAAGGGCTACACCTTC
>TRBJ1-4|.|TRBV28|.
CASSLGGAGDEKLFF
TGTGCCAGCAGTTTAGGAGGGGCGGGGGATGAAAAACTGTTTTTT
>TRBJ2-2|.|TRBV28|.
CASSPPGAVTGELFF
TGTGCCAGCAGCCCACCCGGGGCGGTCACCGGGGAGCTGTTTTTT
>TRBJ1-6|.|TRBV10-1|.
CASSEFSDGGSPLHF
TGCGCCAGCAGTGAGTTTTCCGACGGGGGATCACCCCTCCACTTT
>TRBJ2-1|TRBD2|TRBV13|.
CASSPPRYSFQREKISYNEQFF
TGTGCCAGCAGCCCGCCCCGTTATTCTTTTCAGCGGGAAAAAATCTCCTACAATGAGCAGTTCTTC
>TRBJ2-5|.|TRBV28|.
CASSIRETQYF
TGTGCCAGCAGTATCAGGGAGACCCAGTACTTC
>TRBJ1-2|.|TRBV28|.
CASSRVNYGYTF
TGTGCCAGCTCTCGGGTGAACTATGGCTACACCTTC
>TRBJ2-3|.|TRBV19|.
CASSWGSTDTQYF
TGTGCCAGTTCATGGGGTAGCACAGATACGCAGTATTTT
>TRBJ1-5|.|TRBV10-3|.
CAISDQALQPQHF
TGTGCCATCAGTGATCAGGCTTTGCAGCCCCAGCATTTT
>TRBJ2-5|.|TRBV28|.
CASSRHLQETQYF
TGTGCCAGCAGTAGGCACCTCCAAGAGACCCAGTACTTC
>TRBJ1-5|.|TRBV28|.
CASSLRQSNQPQHF
TGTGCCAGCAGTTTAAGACAGTCCAATCAGCCCCAGCATTTT
>TRBJ2-1|TRBD2|TRBV6-5|.
CASSPGTSVYNEQFF
TGTGCCAGCAGCCCCGGGACTAGCGTTTACAATGAGCAGTTCTTC
>TRBJ1-1|.|TRBV28|.
CASSFRTEAFF
TGTGCCAGCAGTTTTAGGACTGAAGCTTTCTTT
>TRBJ1-5|TRBD1|TRBV28|.
CASSLGTGGLVGNQPQHF
TGTGCCAGCAGTTTAGGGACAGGGGGCCTTGTGGGCAATCAGCCCCAGCATTTT
>TRBJ2-1|.|TRBV5-1|.
CASSGSPSGTKNEQFF
TGCGCCAGCAGCGGCTCCCCCTCCGGGACCAAAAATGAGCAGTTCTTC
>TRBJ1-6|.|TRBV6-5|.
CASNLGGRNSPLHF
TGTGCCAGCAATCTCGGGGGGAGGAATTCACCCCTCCACTTT
>TRBJ1-6|.|TRBV21-1|once
CASSNQTENNSPLHF
TGTGCCAGCAGCAATCAGACAGAAAATAATTCACCCCTCCACTTT
>TRBJ2-1|TRBD2|TRBV5-1|.
CASSSGTSGGYYNEQFF
TGCGCCAGCAGCTCTGGGACTAGCGGGGGTTACTACAATGAGCAGTTCTTC